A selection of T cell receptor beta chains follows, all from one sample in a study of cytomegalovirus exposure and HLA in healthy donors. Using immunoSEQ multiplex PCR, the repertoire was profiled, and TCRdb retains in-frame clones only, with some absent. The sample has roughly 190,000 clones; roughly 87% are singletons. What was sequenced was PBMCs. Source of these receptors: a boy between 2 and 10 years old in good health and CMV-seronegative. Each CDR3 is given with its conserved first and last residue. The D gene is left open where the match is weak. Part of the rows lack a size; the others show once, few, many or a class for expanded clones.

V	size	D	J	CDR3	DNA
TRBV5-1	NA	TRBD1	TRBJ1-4	CASSLVSGGSEKLFF	TGCGCCAGCAGCTTGGTTTCAGGGGGGAGTGAAAAACTGTTTTTT
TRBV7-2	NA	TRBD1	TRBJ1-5	CASSRDRGNNQPQHF	TGTGCCAGCAGCCGGGACAGGGGCAACAATCAGCCCCAGCATTTT
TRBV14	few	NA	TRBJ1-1	CASSQVRGNTEAFF	TGTGCCAGCAGCCAAGTTAGAGGGAACACTGAAGCTTTCTTT
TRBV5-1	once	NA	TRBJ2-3	CASSSIGGNTDTQYF	TGCGCCAGCAGCTCCATCGGGGGAAACACAGATACGCAGTATTTT
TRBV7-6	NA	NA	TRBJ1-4	CASSFHNNPTNEKLFF	TGTGCCAGCAGCTTCCACAACAACCCAACTAATGAAAAACTGTTTTTT
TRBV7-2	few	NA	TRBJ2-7	CASSSTQGHNYEQYF	TGTGCCAGCAGTTCGACCCAGGGGCACAACTACGAGCAGTACTTC
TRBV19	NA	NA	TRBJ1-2	CASSFGYGYTF	TGTGCCAGTAGTTTCGGCTATGGCTACACCTTC
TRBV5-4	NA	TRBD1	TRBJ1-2	CASSLDRDDGYTF	TGTGCCAGCAGCCTAGACAGGGATGATGGCTACACCTTC
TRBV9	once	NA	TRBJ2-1	CASSVDQRDNEQFF	TGTGCCAGCAGCGTAGATCAACGGGACAATGAGCAGTTCTTC
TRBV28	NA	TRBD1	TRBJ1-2	CASRVDRRYGYTF	TGTGCCAGCAGAGTGGACAGGCGCTATGGCTACACCTTC
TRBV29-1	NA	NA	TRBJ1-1	CSVRTWGETEAFF	TGCAGCGTCCGGACCTGGGGCGAGACTGAAGCTTTCTTT
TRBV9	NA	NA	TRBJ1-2	CASTTDNQYGYTF	TGTGCCAGCACTACTGACAATCAGTATGGCTACACCTTC
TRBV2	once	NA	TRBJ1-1	CASSEQGHSNTEAFF	TGTGCCAGCAGTGAACAGGGACATTCCAACACTGAAGCTTTCTTT
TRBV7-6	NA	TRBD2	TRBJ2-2	CASSHGTSGSGELFF	TGTGCCAGCAGCCATGGGACTAGCGGGAGTGGGGAGCTGTTTTTT
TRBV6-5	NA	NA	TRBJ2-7	CASSYQGIHEQYF	TGTGCCAGCAGTTACCAGGGGATCCACGAGCAGTACTTC
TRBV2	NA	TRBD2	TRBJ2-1	CASSEEGGRAGEQFF	TGTGCCAGCAGTGAAGAGGGAGGGAGGGCCGGTGAGCAGTTCTTC
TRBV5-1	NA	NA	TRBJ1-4	CASSLEGGMREGTNEKLFF	TGCGCCAGCAGCTTGGAAGGGGGAATGAGAGAGGGAACTAATGAAAAACTGTTTTTT
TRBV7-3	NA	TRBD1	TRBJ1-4	CASSYDRATNEKLFF	TGTGCCAGCAGCTATGACAGGGCAACTAATGAAAAACTGTTTTTT
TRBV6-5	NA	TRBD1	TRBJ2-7	CASSYIRDRSYEQYF	TGTGCCAGCAGTTACATTAGGGACAGGTCCTACGAGCAGTACTTC
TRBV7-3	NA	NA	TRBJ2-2	CASSPPTSSGELFF	TGTGCCAGCAGCCCCCCTACCTCTTCCGGGGAGCTGTTTTTT
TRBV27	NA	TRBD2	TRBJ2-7	CASSTRLAGTAYEQYF	TGTGCCAGCAGTACGCGACTAGCGGGGACCGCCTACGAGCAGTACTTC
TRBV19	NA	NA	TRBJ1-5	CASSIGRAGSNQPQHF	TGTGCCAGTAGTATAGGGAGGGCAGGGAGTAATCAGCCCCAGCATTTT
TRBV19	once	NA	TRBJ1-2	CASTPCWPKEGYTF	TGTGCCAGTACCCCCTGCTGGCCTAAGGAGGGCTACACCTTC
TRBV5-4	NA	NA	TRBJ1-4	CASSLQRSGNEKLFF	TGTGCCAGCAGCTTGCAAAGGTCAGGGAATGAAAAACTGTTTTTT
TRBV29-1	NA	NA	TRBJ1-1	CSVVRGSDTEAFF	TGCAGCGTTGTGCGAGGCTCTGACACTGAAGCTTTCTTT
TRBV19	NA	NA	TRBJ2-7	CASRPWSRSTTYEQYF	TGTGCCAGTAGACCTTGGTCGAGGAGCACCACCTACGAGCAGTACTTC
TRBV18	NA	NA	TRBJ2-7	CASSSPFSYEQYF	TGTGCCAGCTCATCTCCGTTCTCCTACGAGCAGTACTTC
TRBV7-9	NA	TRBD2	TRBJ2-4	CASSTGGSSGNIQYF	TGTGCCAGCAGCACGGGGGGAAGTAGTGGAAACATTCAGTACTTC
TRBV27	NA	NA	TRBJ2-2	CASSFLDTGELFF	TGTGCCAGCAGTTTTTTAGACACCGGGGAGCTGTTTTTT
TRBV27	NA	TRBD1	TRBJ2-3	CASSPIDREGTDTQYF	TGTGCCAGCAGTCCCATAGACAGGGAAGGTACAGATACGCAGTATTTT
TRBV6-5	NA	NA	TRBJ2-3	CATLGGRTDTQYF	TGTGCCACCCTGGGGGGGCGCACAGATACGCAGTATTTT
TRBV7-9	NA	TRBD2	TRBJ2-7	CASSPGTINSYEQYF	TGTGCCAGCAGTCCCGGGACTATCAACTCCTACGAGCAGTACTTC
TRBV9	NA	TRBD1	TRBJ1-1	CASSSRTGEVAEAFF	TGTGCCAGCAGCTCAAGGACAGGGGAGGTCGCTGAAGCTTTCTTT
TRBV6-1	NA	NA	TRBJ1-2	CASRAQPPNYGYTF	TGTGCCAGCAGGGCACAGCCTCCCAACTATGGCTACACCTTC
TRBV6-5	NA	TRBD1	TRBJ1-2	CASSRDRAPYGYTF	TGTGCCAGCAGCCGGGACAGAGCACCCTATGGCTACACCTTC
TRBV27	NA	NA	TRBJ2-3	CASSLRACCTDTQYF	TGTGCCAGCAGTCTCCGAGCTTGTTGCACAGATACGCAGTATTTT
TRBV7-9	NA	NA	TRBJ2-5	CASSLVGGPGETQYF	TGTGCCAGCAGCTTAGTGGGGGGTCCTGGAGAGACCCAGTACTTC
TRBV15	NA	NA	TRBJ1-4	CATSRDLQNNEKLFF	TGTGCCACCAGCAGAGATTTACAGAATAATGAAAAACTGTTTTTT
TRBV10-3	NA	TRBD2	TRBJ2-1	CAISETSGVYNEQFF	TGTGCCATCAGTGAAACTAGCGGAGTCTACAATGAGCAGTTCTTC